These 32 T cell receptor beta chains originate from one sample sequenced in a study of T cells in Graves' hyperthyroidism and ophthalmopathy. What was amplified from RNA transcripts were TCR beta CDR3 regions. The TCR CDR3 first-round RT-PCR relied on the HTBI primer set. TCRdb itself ran the multiplex PCR reads through MiXCR, one entry per CDR3 protein. The table has 490,000 or so distinct CDR3 sequences, 22% seen once. Sequencing was carried out using blood. These TCRs come from a woman in her 70s with Graves' ophthalmopathy.

As to this clonotype: A read error may account for a junction end that differs from germline. The chain joins TRBV18 to TRBJ2-2; D might be TRBD1 (5 bases). CDR1 and CDR2 from the germline V gene are KGHSH and LQKENI. The CDR3 has 13 amino acids. The DNA of the CDR3 is TGTACCAGCTCACCTGGGGCCGGCGGGGAGCTGTTTTTT. It encodes CTSSPGAGGELFF.

The chain uses TRBV7-8 and TRBJ2-1; the D is unclear. Germline lookup yields CDR1 SGHVS and CDR2 FQNEAQ. The CDR3 extends over 15 amino acids. Trimming removed 1 base at V and 1 base at J, with 8 bases between. This CDR3 is CASSLGVGSYNEQFF. The CDR3 bases are TGTGCCAGCAGCTTAGGTGTCGGATCCTACAATGAGCAGTTCTTC.

This clonotype has ten or more counts. The chain couples TRBV12-3 or TRBV12-4 to TRBJ1-3; D not resolved. The CDR3 sequence is 12 residues long. Trimming removed 6 bases from V and 0 bases from J, with 3 bases in between. The CDR3 DNA reads as TGTGCCAGCAGGACCTCTGGAAACACCATATATTTT. Encoded protein: CASRTSGNTIYF.

V and J are TRBV6-1 and TRBJ1-6; a weak D match, TRBD1 (6 bases). V lost 6 bases, J lost 8 bases, and 11 bases lay in between. CDR1 and CDR2 (germline): MNHNS, SASEGT. This CDR3 is 13 amino acids long. The CDR3, as DNA: TGTGCCAGCAGACTGAGGGGGGATTCACCCCTCCACTTT. Protein: CASRLRGDSPLHF.

J is TRBJ2-7 and V is TRBV12-3 or TRBV12-4; D assignment may be TRBD1 or TRBD2 (5 bases each). V lost 6 bases to trimming and J lost 2 bases, with 17 bases between them. The CDR3 length is 15 residues. The CDR3 DNA follows: TGTGCCAGCAGCCCCACCGGGACCGTCGCCTACGAGCAGTACTTC. Protein: CASSPTGTVAYEQYF.

The chain has TRBV12-3 or TRBV12-4 and TRBJ2-3, with D perhaps matching TRBD1 (5 bases). The V end was cut by 6 bases, the J end by 6 bases, with 10 bases between. This CDR3 comprises 12 residues. The CDR3 loop is CASSRWGDTQYF. CDR3 DNA sequence: TGTGCCAGCAGCAGGTGGGGCGATACGCAGTATTTT.

This sequence joins TRBV28 and TRBJ2-1; TRBD1 matches 8 bases. J gave up 4 bases and V 4 bases, and 15 bases lay outside the gene matches. Germline V gene lookup returns CDR1 MDHEN and CDR2 SYDVKM. The CDR3 loop spans 18 amino acids. The CDR3 region has the DNA TGTGCCAGCAGTTCCCCATCGAGGGCAGGGGGCTTTTACAATGAGCAGTTCTTC. It specifies CASSSPSRAGGFYNEQFF. The full variable domain, in which reference TRBV28 and TRBJ2-1 provide the parts outside the CDR3, is DVKVTQSSRYLVKRTGEKVFLECVQDMDHENMFWYRQDPGLGLRLIYFSYDVKMKEKGDIPEGYSVSREKKERFSLILESASTNQTSMYLCASSSPSRAGGFYNEQFFGPGTRLTVL.

This sequence joins TRBV7-9 and TRBJ2-1, with unresolved D. CDR1 SEHNR and CDR2 FQNEAQ come from the germline V gene (reference sequence). The CDR3 covers 14 residues. V was shortened by 1 base and J by 4 bases, with 8 bases between the two germline ends. The CDR3 DNA reads as TGTGCCAGCAGCTTAGACACGGAATACAATGAGCAGTTCTTC. Amino acid sequence: CASSLDTEYNEQFF.

This clonotype was detected a few times. The chain's CDR3 is CASSENAADTEAFF. The CDR3 DNA reads TGCGCCAGCAGCGAGAACGCAGCGGACACTGAAGCTTTCTTT. V and J are TRBV5-1 and TRBJ1-1; no reliable D call. With 4 bases removed from V and 3 bases from J, the gap between germline ends came to 13 bases. Germline V gene sequence: CDR1 SGHRS, CDR2 YFSETQ. The CDR3 length is 14 residues. Looking up the rest from reference TRBV5-1 and TRBJ1-1 gives the full variable domain: KAGVTQTPRYLIKTRGQQVTLSCSPISGHRSVSWYQQTPGQGLQFLFEYFSETQRNKGNFPGRFSGRQFSNSRSEMNVSTLELGDSALYLCASSENAADTEAFFGQGTRLTVV.

This clonotype came up a few times. The chain employs TRBV28 and TRBJ1-4; possibly TRBD1 for D (5 bases). In germline, CDR1 is MDHEN, CDR2 SYDVKM. The V and J ends lost 4 bases and 8 bases respectively, with 17 bases between them. The CDR3 loop spans 15 amino acids. The CDR3 bases are TGTGCCAGCAGTTCCTGGGCCCTCCGGGGCGAAAAACTGTTTTTT. This translates into CASSSWALRGEKLFF.

The rearrangement uses TRBV20-1 and TRBJ2-7; D not resolved. Germline V gene lookup returns CDR1 DFQATT and CDR2 SNEGSKA (reference sequence). V dropped 6 bases and J dropped 1 base, with 19 bases sitting between them. This CDR3 has 15 residues. CDR3 region: CSARHPARASYEQYF. CDR3 bases: TGCAGTGCCAGACACCCGGCTAGGGCGTCCTACGAGCAGTACTTC.

This clonotype appeared a few times. This chain connects TRBV7-9 to TRBJ2-1, with D uncertain. This CDR3 comprises 12 residues. Trimming pared 1 base from V and 12 bases from J, leaving 10 bases between. Germline loops: CDR1 SEHNR, CDR2 FQNEAQ (reference sequence). The CDR3: CASSLGPVGQFF. CDR3 DNA: TGTGCCAGCAGCTTAGGCCCAGTAGGGCAGTTCTTC.

The chain is built from TRBV5-4 and TRBJ2-2; D is tentatively TRBD1 or TRBD2 (6 bases each). CDR1 and CDR2 from the germline V gene are SGHNT and YYREEE (reference sequence). Trimming stripped 6 bases from V and 6 bases from J, with 15 bases between. The length of the CDR3 is 14 residues. The DNA for the CDR3 is TGTGCCAGCACCTGGTACGGGGGCGCCGGGGAGCTGTTTTTT. Its protein product is CASTWYGGAGELFF.

This clonotype showed up just a few times. The CDR3 nucleotides read TGTGCCAGCAGCGGACTAGCGCGGACTGAGCAGTTCTTC. The encoded protein is CASSGLARTEQFF. The J gene is TRBJ2-1, the V gene TRBV6-2 or TRBV6-3; 9 bases align to TRBD2. The CDR3 totals 13 residues. The germline V gene encodes CDR1 MNHEY and CDR2 SVGEGT. The ends lost 6 bases at V and 9 bases at J; junction bases unmatched: 6.

In its sample, this clonotype was seen many times. The rearrangement links TRBV12-3 or TRBV12-4 to TRBJ2-7; D perhaps matches TRBD2 (5 bases). V gave up 2 bases and J gave up 3 bases, with 8 bases separating them. CDR3 length: 13 amino acids. Here the CDR3 reads CASSLSSLYEQYF. The CDR3, as DNA: TGTGCCAGCAGTTTATCTAGCCTCTACGAGCAGTACTTC.

This clonotype was counted many times. The chain uses TRBV28 and TRBJ1-1, with a tentative D call TRBD1 (5 bases). Trimming cost V 4 bases and J 2 bases, with 11 bases left between them. The CDR3 loop spans 14 amino acids. Germline CDR1 reads MDHEN; CDR2 reads SYDVKM. The CDR3 sequence: CASSSGDGNTEAFF. The CDR3 coding sequence is TGTGCCAGCAGTTCCGGGGACGGAAACACTGAAGCTTTCTTT.

In this sample, this clonotype turned up a few times. The chain links TRBV9 to TRBJ2-1, with D possibly being TRBD2 (5 bases). Deletions cut 0 bases from V and 7 bases from J, with 17 bases between. Germline assignment: CDR1 SGDLS and CDR2 YYNGEE. The CDR3 totals 16 residues. As DNA, the CDR3 is TGTGCCAGCAGCGTAGAAGCTGCCGGGATTGGGAATGAGCAGTTCTTC. It is translated as CASSVEAAGIGNEQFF.

This clonotype has just a few counts. The chain employs TRBV2 and TRBJ1-2; the match to TRBD1 covers 7 bases. CDR3 length equals 14 residues. J was trimmed by 7 bases and V by 6 bases; bases with no gene match: 11. The germline gives CDR1 SNHLY, CDR2 FYNNEI. The CDR3 region has the DNA TGTGCCAGCAGGGCCGAAGGGGGCGCGGGTGGCTACACCTTC. This gives the protein CASRAEGGAGGYTF.

DNA of the CDR3: TGTGCCAGCAGTTTACGGACGACAACAACAGATACGCAGTATTTT. This sequence encodes CASSLRTTTTDTQYF. The J gene is TRBJ2-3, the V gene TRBV27; the D is unclear. The V end was cut by 2 bases, the J end by 3 bases, with 12 bases between. This CDR3 spans 15 amino acids. CDR1 is MNHEY and CDR2 is SMNVEV in the germline V gene (reference sequence).

This clonotype was counted between two and nine times. The chain has TRBV7-3 and TRBJ1-1, with TRBD1 as a possible D gene (5 bases). V was cut by 5 bases and J by 4 bases, with 14 bases left in between. Germline V gene data show CDR1 as SGHTA and CDR2 as FQGTGA. CDR3 length equals 14 residues. The CDR3 bases are TGTGCCAGCAGCCCCCGGGGCGCTGGCACTGAAGCTTTCTTT. Translated, it gives CASSPRGAGTEAFF.

This clonotype was seen more than once but under ten times. This sequence joins TRBV28 and TRBJ2-7; D is perhaps TRBD1 (5 bases). The CDR3 extends over 13 amino acids. The germline V gene has CDR1 MDHEN and CDR2 SYDVKM. V lost 4 bases to trimming and J lost 4 bases, with 11 bases between them. CDR3 coding DNA: TGTGCCAGCAGTTATCAGGGATTGTACGAGCAGTACTTC. This sequence encodes CASSYQGLYEQYF.

The J gene is TRBJ1-2, the V gene TRBV18; 8 nucleotides match TRBD1. The CDR3 has 14 amino acids. V shed 3 bases and J 7 bases; nucleotides not matched to a gene: 7. From germline, CDR1 is KGHSH and CDR2 LQKENI. The CDR3 nucleotides are TGTGCCAGCTCACCTCTAGGACAGGGAGGTGGCTACACCTTC. Its protein is CASSPLGQGGGYTF.

This clonotype was seen more than once but under ten times. The chain couples TRBV20-1 to TRBJ1-5; 8 bases are a match to TRBD1. Germline assignment: CDR1 DFQATT and CDR2 SNEGSKA (reference sequence). J was trimmed by 4 bases and V by 5 bases; bases with no gene match: 4. This CDR3 spans 13 amino acids. CDR3 loop: CSAGRTGNQPQHF. In DNA, the CDR3 is TGCAGTGCTGGGCGGACAGGGAATCAGCCCCAGCATTTT.

This clonotype occurred many times. V usage is TRBV11-2 and J usage is TRBJ2-1; TRBD2 aligns across 11 bases. Trimming at V came to 0 bases and at J to 6 bases, leaving 1 base not matched to a gene. The germline V gene encodes CDR1 SGHAT and CDR2 FQNNGV. CDR3 length: 15 amino acids. CDR3 DNA: TGTGCCAGCAGCTTAGAAGGACTAGCGGGCAATGAGCAGTTCTTC. This encodes CASSLEGLAGNEQFF. Supplemented by reference TRBV11-2 and TRBJ2-1, the full variable domain reads EAGVAQSPRYKIIEKRQSVAFWCNPISGHATLYWYQQILGQGPKLLIQFQNNGVVDDSQLPKDRFSAERLKGVDSTLKIQPAKLEDSAVYLCASSLEGLAGNEQFFGPGTRLTVL.

The CDR3, as DNA: TGTGCCAGCTCGCCAGCTCAGAACCAGGGCGGTCAGCCCCAGCATTTT. As protein: CASSPAQNQGGQPQHF. The V call is TRBV18, the J call TRBJ1-5, with D perhaps TRBD1 (5 bases). The germline V gene encodes CDR1 KGHSH and CDR2 LQKENI. Trimming cost V 6 bases and J 6 bases, with 21 bases left between them. This CDR3 contains 16 residues.

J is TRBJ2-1 and V is TRBV7-2; 8 bases are shared with TRBD2. This CDR3 has 15 residues. Germline-derived CDR1 and CDR2 are SGHTA and FQGNSA. With V trimmed by 5 bases and J by 6 bases, 9 bases remained unmatched. The CDR3 loop is CASSPFIAGFNEQFF. CDR3 DNA sequence: TGTGCCAGCAGCCCCTTCATAGCGGGGTTCAATGAGCAGTTCTTC.

The chain's CDR3 is CASLSGFKNTEAFF. The CDR3 coding sequence is TGTGCCAGTCTTTCAGGTTTCAAGAACACTGAAGCTTTCTTT. The chain links TRBV19 to TRBJ1-1; D unresolved. Germline CDR1 and CDR2: LNHDA and SQIVND (reference sequence). Trimming shortened V by 8 bases and J by 1 base, and 14 bases separated the two germline ends. This CDR3 comprises 14 residues.

This clonotype was observed many times. The J gene is TRBJ2-3, the V gene TRBV2; 8 nucleotides agree with TRBD2. The V gene end was trimmed by 5 bases and the J gene end by 6 bases; junction bases not matched to a gene: 7. Germline V lookup: CDR1 SNHLY, CDR2 FYNNEI. This CDR3 is built from 14 residues. The CDR3 coding sequence is TGTGCCAGCAGTCCTAACGGACTAGCCGATACGCAGTATTTT. It yields the protein CASSPNGLADTQYF.

Only a few counts were recorded for this clonotype. The chain employs TRBV5-1 and TRBJ1-2, with 8 bases identical to TRBD1. V shed 0 bases, J shed 3 bases, and the junction held 4 bases outside the gene matches. Germline CDR1 reads SGHRS; CDR2 reads YFSETQ. The CDR3 length is 15 residues. This CDR3 is CASSLGLDRDYGYTF. The CDR3 DNA follows: TGCGCCAGCAGCTTGGGGCTGGACAGGGACTATGGCTACACCTTC.

This clonotype was recorded at least ten times. The chain couples TRBV6-5 to TRBJ2-5, with D possibly TRBD1 on 6 matching bases. The length of the CDR3 is 15 residues. V lost 2 bases to trimming and J lost 5 bases, with 15 bases between them. Per the germline V gene, CDR1 is MNHEY and CDR2 is SVGAGI. This CDR3 is CASSYGTSGAETQYF. In nucleotides, the CDR3 is TGTGCCAGCAGTTACGGGACCTCAGGGGCGGAGACCCAGTACTTC.

This clonotype was counted ten times or more. The rearrangement links TRBV6-2 or TRBV6-3 to TRBJ2-5; D is perhaps TRBD2 (6 bases). V lost 10 bases, J lost 5 bases, and 17 bases lay in between. Germline V gene sequence: CDR1 MNHEY, CDR2 SVGEGT. The CDR3 has 13 amino acids. CDR3 in DNA: TGTGCCACCCTGAGTGCGGGGCGGGAGACCCAGTACTTC. Translated: CATLSAGRETQYF.

This clonotype was counted between two and nine times. The chain joins TRBV2 to TRBJ2-7, with TRBD2 matching 9 bases. The V segment lost 5 bases and the J segment 3 bases; nucleotides outside the gene matches: 8. CDR1 and CDR2 from the germline V gene are SNHLY and FYNNEI. CDR3 size: 15 residues. The CDR3 loop is CASSYRTSDFYEQYF. The CDR3 DNA follows: TGTGCCAGCAGTTATCGGACTAGCGATTTCTACGAGCAGTACTTC.